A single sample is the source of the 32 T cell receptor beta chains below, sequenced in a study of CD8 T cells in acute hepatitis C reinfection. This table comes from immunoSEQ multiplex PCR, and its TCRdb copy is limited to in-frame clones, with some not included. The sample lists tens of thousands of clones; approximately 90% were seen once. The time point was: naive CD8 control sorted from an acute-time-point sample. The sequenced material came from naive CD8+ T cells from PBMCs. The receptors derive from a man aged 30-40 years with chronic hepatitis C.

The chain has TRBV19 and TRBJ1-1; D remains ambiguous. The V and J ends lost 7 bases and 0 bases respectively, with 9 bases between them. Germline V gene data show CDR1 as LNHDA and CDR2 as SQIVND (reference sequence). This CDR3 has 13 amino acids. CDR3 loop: CASNGPLNTEAFF. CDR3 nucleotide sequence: TGTGCCAGTAACGGTCCGCTGAACACTGAAGCTTTCTTT.

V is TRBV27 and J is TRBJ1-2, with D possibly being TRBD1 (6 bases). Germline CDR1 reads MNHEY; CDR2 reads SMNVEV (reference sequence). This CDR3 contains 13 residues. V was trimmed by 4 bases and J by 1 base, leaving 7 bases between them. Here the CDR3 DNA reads TGTGCCAGCAGTTCGGACAGTAACTATGGCTACACCTTC. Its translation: CASSSDSNYGYTF.

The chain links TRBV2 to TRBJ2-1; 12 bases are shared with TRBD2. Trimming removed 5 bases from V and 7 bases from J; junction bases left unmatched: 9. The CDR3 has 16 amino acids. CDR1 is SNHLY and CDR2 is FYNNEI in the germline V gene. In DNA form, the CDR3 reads TGTGCCAGCAGTTCAAAAGGGACTAGCGGGCCTAATGAGCAGTTCTTC. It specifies CASSSKGTSGPNEQFF. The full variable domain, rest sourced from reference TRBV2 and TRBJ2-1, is EPEVTQTPSHQVTQMGQEVILRCVPISNHLYFYWYRQILGQKVEFLVSFYNNEISEKSEIFDDQFSVERPDGSNFTLKIRSTKLEDSAMYFCASSSKGTSGPNEQFFGPGTRLTVL.

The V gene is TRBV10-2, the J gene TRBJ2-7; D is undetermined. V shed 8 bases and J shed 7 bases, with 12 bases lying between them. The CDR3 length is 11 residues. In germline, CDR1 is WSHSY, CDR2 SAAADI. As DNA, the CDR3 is TGCGCCAGCTCAGTAGGTGGTGAGCAGTACTTC. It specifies CASSVGGEQYF.

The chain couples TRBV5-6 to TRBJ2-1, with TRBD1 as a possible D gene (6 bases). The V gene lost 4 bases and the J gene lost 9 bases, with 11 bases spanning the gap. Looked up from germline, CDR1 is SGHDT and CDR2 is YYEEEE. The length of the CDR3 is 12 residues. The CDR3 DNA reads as TGTGCCAGCAGCCCTACAGGGTTTGAGCAGTTCTTC. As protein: CASSPTGFEQFF.

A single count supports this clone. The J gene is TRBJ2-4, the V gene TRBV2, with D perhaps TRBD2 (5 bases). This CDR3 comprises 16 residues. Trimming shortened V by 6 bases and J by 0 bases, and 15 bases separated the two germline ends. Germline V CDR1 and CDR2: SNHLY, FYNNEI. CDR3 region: CASSFKPGVAKNIQYF. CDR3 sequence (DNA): TGTGCCAGCAGCTTTAAACCCGGGGTAGCCAAAAACATTCAGTACTTC.

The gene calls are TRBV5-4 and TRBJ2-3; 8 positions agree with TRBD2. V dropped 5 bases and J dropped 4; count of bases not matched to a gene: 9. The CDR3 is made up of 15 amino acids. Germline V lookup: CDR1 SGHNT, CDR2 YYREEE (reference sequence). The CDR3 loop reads CASSHKGLVADTQYF. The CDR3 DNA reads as TGTGCCAGCAGTCATAAGGGACTAGTCGCAGATACGCAGTATTTT.

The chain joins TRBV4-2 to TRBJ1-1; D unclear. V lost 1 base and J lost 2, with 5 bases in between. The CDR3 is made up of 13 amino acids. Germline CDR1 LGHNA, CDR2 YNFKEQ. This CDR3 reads CASSQGGNTEAFF. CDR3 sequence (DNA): TGTGCCAGCAGCCAAGGTGGTAACACTGAAGCTTTCTTT.

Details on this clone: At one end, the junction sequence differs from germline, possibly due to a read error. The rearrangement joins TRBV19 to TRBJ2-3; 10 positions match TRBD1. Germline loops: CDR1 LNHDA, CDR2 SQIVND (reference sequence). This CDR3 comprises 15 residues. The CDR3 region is CASTGTGVRTDMQYF. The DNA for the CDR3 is TGTGCCAGTACCGGGACAGGGGTTCGCACAGATATGCAGTATTTT.

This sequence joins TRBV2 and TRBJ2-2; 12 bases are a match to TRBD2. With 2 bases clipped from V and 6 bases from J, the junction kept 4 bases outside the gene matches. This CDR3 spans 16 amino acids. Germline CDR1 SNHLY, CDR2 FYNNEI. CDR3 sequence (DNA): TGTGCCAGCAGTGAATTCAGACTAGCGGGGGCCGGGGAGCTGTTTTTT. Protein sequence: CASSEFRLAGAGELFF.

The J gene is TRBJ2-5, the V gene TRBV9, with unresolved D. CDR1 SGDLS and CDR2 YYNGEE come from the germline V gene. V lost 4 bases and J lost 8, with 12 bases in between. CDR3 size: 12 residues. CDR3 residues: CASSPDELTQYF. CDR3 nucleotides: TGTGCCAGCAGCCCCGACGAACTTACCCAGTACTTC.

The CDR3 is CASSIRGPGDEQYF. The CDR3 region has the DNA TGTGCCAGTAGTATAAGAGGGCCGGGCGACGAGCAGTACTTC. The chain couples TRBV19 to TRBJ2-7, with a possible D match to TRBD2 (5 bases). V was trimmed by 2 bases and J by 5 bases, leaving 13 bases between them. The length of the CDR3 is 14 residues. The germline V gene encodes CDR1 LNHDA and CDR2 SQIVND (reference sequence).

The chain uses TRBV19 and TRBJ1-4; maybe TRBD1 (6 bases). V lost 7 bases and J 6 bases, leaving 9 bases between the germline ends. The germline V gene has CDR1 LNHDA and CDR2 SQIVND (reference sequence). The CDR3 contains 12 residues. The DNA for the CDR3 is TGTGCCAGTACGGCAGGGGATGAAAAACTGTTTTTT. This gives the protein CASTAGDEKLFF. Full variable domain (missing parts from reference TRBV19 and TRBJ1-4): DGGITQSPKYLFRKEGQNVTLSCEQNLNHDAMYWYRQDPGQGLRLIYYSQIVNDFQKGDIAEGYSVSREKKESFPLTVTSAQKNPTAFYLCASTAGDEKLFFGSGTQLSVL.

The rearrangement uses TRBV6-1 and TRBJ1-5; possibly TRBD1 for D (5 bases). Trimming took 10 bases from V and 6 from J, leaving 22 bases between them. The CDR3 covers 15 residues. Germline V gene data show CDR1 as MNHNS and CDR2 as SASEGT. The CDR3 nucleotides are TGTGCCACTGTCCTGGGGGGGGAAGGAGCTCAGCCCCAGCATTTT. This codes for CATVLGGEGAQPQHF.

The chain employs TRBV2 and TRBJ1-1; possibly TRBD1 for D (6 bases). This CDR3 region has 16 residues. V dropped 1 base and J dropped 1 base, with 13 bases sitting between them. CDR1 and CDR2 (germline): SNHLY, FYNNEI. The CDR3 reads CASSEVGGEGNTEAFF. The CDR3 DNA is TGTGCCAGCAGTGAAGTAGGGGGGGAGGGGAACACTGAAGCTTTCTTT. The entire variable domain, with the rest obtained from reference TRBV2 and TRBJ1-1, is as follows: EPEVTQTPSHQVTQMGQEVILRCVPISNHLYFYWYRQILGQKVEFLVSFYNNEISEKSEIFDDQFSVERPDGSNFTLKIRSTKLEDSAMYFCASSEVGGEGNTEAFFGQGTRLTVV.

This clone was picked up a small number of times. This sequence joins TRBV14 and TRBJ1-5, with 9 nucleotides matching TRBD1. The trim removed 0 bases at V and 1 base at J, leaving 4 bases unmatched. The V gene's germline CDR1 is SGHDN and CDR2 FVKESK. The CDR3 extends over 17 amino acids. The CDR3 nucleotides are TGTGCCAGCAGCCAAGATCCCGGACAGGGGAGCAATCAGCCCCAGCATTTT. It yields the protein CASSQDPGQGSNQPQHF.

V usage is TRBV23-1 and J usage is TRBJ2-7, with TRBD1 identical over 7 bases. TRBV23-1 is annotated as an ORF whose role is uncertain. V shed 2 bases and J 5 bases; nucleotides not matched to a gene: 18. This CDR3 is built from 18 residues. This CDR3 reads CASSQPLVSRQGIDEQYF. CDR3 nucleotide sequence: TGCGCCAGCAGTCAACCGTTAGTGTCTCGACAGGGCATCGACGAGCAGTACTTC.

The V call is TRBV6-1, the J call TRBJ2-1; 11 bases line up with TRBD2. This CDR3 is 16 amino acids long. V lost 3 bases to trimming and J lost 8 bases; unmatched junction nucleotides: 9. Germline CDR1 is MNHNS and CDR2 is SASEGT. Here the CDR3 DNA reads TGTGCCAGCAGTGAGAGGGGGACTAGCGGTATCCATGAGCAGTTCTTC. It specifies CASSERGTSGIHEQFF.

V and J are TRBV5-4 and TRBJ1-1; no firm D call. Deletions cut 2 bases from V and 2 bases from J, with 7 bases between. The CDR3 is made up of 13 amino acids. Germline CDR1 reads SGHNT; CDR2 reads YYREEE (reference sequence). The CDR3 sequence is CASSFRRNTEAFF. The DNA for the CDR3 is TGTGCCAGCAGCTTTAGGCGAAACACTGAAGCTTTCTTT.

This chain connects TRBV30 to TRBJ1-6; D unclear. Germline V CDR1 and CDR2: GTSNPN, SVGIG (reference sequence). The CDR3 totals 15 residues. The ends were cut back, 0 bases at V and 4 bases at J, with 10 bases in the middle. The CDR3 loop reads CAWSVLIGYNSPLHF. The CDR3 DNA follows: TGTGCCTGGAGTGTATTGATAGGGTATAATTCACCCCTCCACTTT.

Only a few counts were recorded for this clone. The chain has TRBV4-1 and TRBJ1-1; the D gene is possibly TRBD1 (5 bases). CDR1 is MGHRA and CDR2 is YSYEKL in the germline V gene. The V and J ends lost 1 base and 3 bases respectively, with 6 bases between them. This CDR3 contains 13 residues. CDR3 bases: TGCGCCAGCAGCCAAGTGGGGGACACTGAAGCTTTCTTT. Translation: CASSQVGDTEAFF.

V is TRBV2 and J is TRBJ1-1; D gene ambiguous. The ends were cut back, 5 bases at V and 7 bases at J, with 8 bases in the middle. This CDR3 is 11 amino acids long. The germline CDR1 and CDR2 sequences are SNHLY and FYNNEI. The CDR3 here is CASSWVGEAFF. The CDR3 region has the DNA TGTGCCAGCAGTTGGGTTGGTGAAGCTTTCTTT.

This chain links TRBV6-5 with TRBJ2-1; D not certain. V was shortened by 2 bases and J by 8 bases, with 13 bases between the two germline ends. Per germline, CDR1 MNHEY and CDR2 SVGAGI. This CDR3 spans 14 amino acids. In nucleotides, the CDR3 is TGTGCCAGCAGTTACGAGCCCACTATGGATGAGCAGTTCTTC. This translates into CASSYEPTMDEQFF.

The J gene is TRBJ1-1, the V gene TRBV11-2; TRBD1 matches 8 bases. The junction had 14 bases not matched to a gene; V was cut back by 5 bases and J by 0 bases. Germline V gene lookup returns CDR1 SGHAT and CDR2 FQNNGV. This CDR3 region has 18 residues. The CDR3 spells CASSPYPGQGSVNTEAFF. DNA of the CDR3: TGTGCCAGCAGCCCGTATCCCGGACAGGGTTCGGTGAACACTGAAGCTTTCTTT.

The CDR3 nucleotides are TGTGCCAGCAGCAACAGGGTTAAGTACTTC. It encodes CASSNRVKYF. The gene calls are TRBV21-1 and TRBJ2-7; the table gives TRBD1 as D, unverified against the DNA. TRBV21-1 constitutes a pseudogene. The CDR3 length is 10 residues.

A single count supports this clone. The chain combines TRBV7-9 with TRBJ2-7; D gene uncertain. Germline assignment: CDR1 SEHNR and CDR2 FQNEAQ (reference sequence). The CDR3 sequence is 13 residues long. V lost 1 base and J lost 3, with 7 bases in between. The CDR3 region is CASSLDAGYEQYF. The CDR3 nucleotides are TGTGCCAGCAGCTTAGACGCTGGCTACGAGCAGTACTTC.

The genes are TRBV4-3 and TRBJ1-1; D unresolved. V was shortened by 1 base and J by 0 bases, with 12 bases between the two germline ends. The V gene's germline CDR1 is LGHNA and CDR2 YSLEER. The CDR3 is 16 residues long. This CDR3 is CASSQVPGTLNTEAFF. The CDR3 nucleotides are TGCGCCAGCAGCCAAGTTCCAGGTACCTTGAACACTGAAGCTTTCTTT.

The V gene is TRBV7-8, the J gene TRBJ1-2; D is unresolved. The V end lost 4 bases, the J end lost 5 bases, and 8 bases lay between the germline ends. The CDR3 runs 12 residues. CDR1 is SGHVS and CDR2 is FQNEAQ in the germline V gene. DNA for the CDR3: TGTGCCAGCAGCTCCAACCTTTATGGCTACACCTTC. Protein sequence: CASSSNLYGYTF.

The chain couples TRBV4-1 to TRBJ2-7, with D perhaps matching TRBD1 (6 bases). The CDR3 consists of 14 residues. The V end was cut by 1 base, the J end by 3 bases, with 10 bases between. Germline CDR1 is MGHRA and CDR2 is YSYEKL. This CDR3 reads CASSQVSRGYEQYF. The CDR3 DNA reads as TGCGCCAGCAGCCAAGTTTCCAGGGGCTACGAGCAGTACTTC.

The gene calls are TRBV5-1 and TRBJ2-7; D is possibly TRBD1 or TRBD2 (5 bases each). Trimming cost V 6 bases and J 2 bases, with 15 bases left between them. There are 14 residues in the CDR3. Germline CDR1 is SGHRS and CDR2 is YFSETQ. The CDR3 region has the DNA TGCGCCAGCACCCCGGGGACGGATCCCTACGAGCAGTACTTC. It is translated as CASTPGTDPYEQYF. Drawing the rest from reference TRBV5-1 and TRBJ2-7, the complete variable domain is KAGVTQTPRYLIKTRGQQVTLSCSPISGHRSVSWYQQTPGQGLQFLFEYFSETQRNKGNFPGRFSGRQFSNSRSEMNVSTLELGDSALYLCASTPGTDPYEQYFGPGTRLTVT.

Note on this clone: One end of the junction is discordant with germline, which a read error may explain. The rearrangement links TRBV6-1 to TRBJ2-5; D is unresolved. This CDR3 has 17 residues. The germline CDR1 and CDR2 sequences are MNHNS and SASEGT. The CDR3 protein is CASSESPFQRPQGTQYF. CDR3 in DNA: TGTGCCAGCAGTGAAAGTCCCTTTCAGCGCCCTCAAGGGACCCAGTACTTC.

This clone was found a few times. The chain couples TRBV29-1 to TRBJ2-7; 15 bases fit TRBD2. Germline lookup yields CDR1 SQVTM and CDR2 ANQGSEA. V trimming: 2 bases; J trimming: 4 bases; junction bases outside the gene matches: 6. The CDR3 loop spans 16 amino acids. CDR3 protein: CSVETVGTSGRYEQYF. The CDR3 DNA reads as TGCAGCGTTGAAACGGTCGGGACTAGCGGGAGGTACGAGCAGTACTTC.